These T cell receptor beta chains were read from a single sample in a study of identical twins. TCRdb passed the 5' RACE reads through MiXCR, listing each CDR3 protein once. The sample has about 240,000 distinct CDR3 sequences, roughly 7.5% seen once. These data were likewise used in another study, on yellow fever vaccine responses in identical twins.

Sequencing was performed on CD8+ T cells sorted from blood. These receptor sequences come from a woman between 18 and 29 years old in good health. CDR3s include the opening cysteine and the closing phenylalanine or tryptophan. Fields, in order: clone size, J gene, V gene, D gene, CDR3 protein, CDR3 DNA. A D gene is named only where the DNA matches it firmly. Expanded clones are given a class, and other clones once, few, many or no size at all.

abundance: few; j_gene: TRBJ2-1; v_gene: TRBV27; d_gene: .; CDR3aa: CASSLDTLNEQFF; CDR3nt: TGTGCCAGCAGTTTGGACACCCTCAATGAGCAGTTCTTC
abundance: .; j_gene: TRBJ2-1; v_gene: TRBV4-1; d_gene: .; CDR3aa: CASSQSPGQVDEQFF; CDR3nt: TGCGCCAGCAGCCAATCCCCTGGGCAGGTCGATGAGCAGTTCTTC
abundance: many; j_gene: TRBJ2-1; v_gene: TRBV3-1; d_gene: TRBD2; CDR3aa: CASSQDWVTSGGSLMPNEQFF; CDR3nt: TGTGCCAGCAGCCAAGATTGGGTAACTAGCGGGGGGTCCCTTATGCCCAATGAGCAGTTCTTC
abundance: .; j_gene: TRBJ2-5; v_gene: TRBV5-6; d_gene: TRBD1; CDR3aa: CASSLGGTGYALETQYF; CDR3nt: TGTGCCAGCAGCTTGGGGGGGACAGGCTACGCTCTTGAGACCCAGTACTTC
abundance: few; j_gene: TRBJ2-1; v_gene: TRBV7-8; d_gene: TRBD2; CDR3aa: CASSLRLAGTIYNEQFF; CDR3nt: TGTGCCAGCAGCTTGAGACTAGCGGGCACTATTTACAATGAGCAGTTCTTC
abundance: .; j_gene: TRBJ2-5; v_gene: TRBV27; d_gene: TRBD2; CDR3aa: CASSFRGRGETQYF; CDR3nt: TGTGCCAGCAGTTTTCGAGGGAGGGGAGAGACCCAGTACTTC
abundance: many; j_gene: TRBJ1-1; v_gene: TRBV20-1; d_gene: .; CDR3aa: CSVAAGDFTEAFF; CDR3nt: TGCAGTGTGGCGGCGGGGGACTTCACTGAAGCTTTCTTT
abundance: few; j_gene: TRBJ2-2; v_gene: TRBV7-7; d_gene: .; CDR3aa: CASSLEVNYGELFF; CDR3nt: TGTGCCAGCAGCTTAGAGGTCAACTACGGGGAGCTGTTTTTT
abundance: many; j_gene: TRBJ2-5; v_gene: TRBV5-1; d_gene: TRBD2; CDR3aa: CASSLVAGVVETQYF; CDR3nt: TGCGCCAGCAGCTTGGTGGCGGGAGTCGTGGAGACCCAGTACTTC
abundance: .; j_gene: TRBJ2-3; v_gene: TRBV7-6; d_gene: .; CDR3aa: CASSFTGDLADTQYF; CDR3nt: TGTGCCAGCAGCTTTACGGGGGACCTGGCAGATACGCAGTATTTT
abundance: few; j_gene: TRBJ2-5; v_gene: TRBV4-1; d_gene: .; CDR3aa: CASSLRQDGETQYF; CDR3nt: TGCGCCAGCAGCCTCCGTCAGGACGGGGAGACCCAGTACTTC
abundance: few; j_gene: TRBJ2-3; v_gene: TRBV6-1; d_gene: TRBD1; CDR3aa: CASSEVRDRVRDTQYF; CDR3nt: TGTGCCAGCAGTGAAGTTAGGGACAGGGTGCGGGATACGCAGTATTTT
abundance: .; j_gene: TRBJ2-1; v_gene: TRBV7-8; d_gene: TRBD2; CDR3aa: CASSPTVAGGNEQFF; CDR3nt: TGTGCCAGCAGTCCGACGGTAGCGGGGGGTAATGAGCAGTTCTTC
abundance: .; j_gene: TRBJ2-1; v_gene: TRBV5-1; d_gene: .; CDR3aa: CASNGASMDNEQFF; CDR3nt: TGCGCCAGCAACGGGGCGTCTATGGACAATGAGCAGTTCTTC
abundance: many; j_gene: TRBJ2-2; v_gene: TRBV3-1; d_gene: .; CDR3aa: CASSPRRGELFF; CDR3nt: TGTGCCAGCAGCCCCAGGCGGGGGGAGCTGTTTTTT
abundance: .; j_gene: TRBJ2-7; v_gene: TRBV28; d_gene: TRBD1; CDR3aa: CASRRTGGPEQYF; CDR3nt: TGTGCCAGCAGAAGGACAGGCGGGCCCGAGCAGTACTTC